Below, one TCR beta chain is given with its context. Its antigen target is currently unknown. The input lacks base qualities; no much larger clone sits a single base away. A second Seattle source provided samples from volunteer blood donors who had recovered from COVID-19. Whole blood was collected in K2EDTA tubes by collaborating institutions according to the institutions' own protocols. For TCRbeta analysis, collaborators shipped samples in one of three forms: frozen whole blood, isolated PBMCs, or DNA extracted from either of those sample types. The data stem from a study of blood T cell repertoires in COVID-19 (dated by TCRdb to the early 2020s). For the wider study: Samples covering the acute and convalescent phases of COVID-19 were provided by collaborators in the United States, Italy and Spain. The repertoires were released in a freely available public database intended as a resource for research on the immune response to SARS-CoV-2. Sample metadata almost always included a de-identified subject ID, COVID-19 status, age in years and sex. Where available, HLA class I and class II types were taken from metadata supplied by the sample provider and were not determined by assay-based typing. The material from the prospective study consisted of cDNA or gDNA derived from T cells, B-cell-depleted T cells, or PBMCs. Deeply sampled blood TCRbeta repertoires from subjects exposed to, actively infected with, or recovered from COVID-19 were included in the dataset. The samples were drawn from two sources: the first 160 participants of the ongoing ImmuneRACE study, and 950 to 1,500 subjects contributed by 6 global collaborators.

What the work shows at the level of the full study, not this receptor alone: The amount of clinical and demographic metadata varied by source and participant and was provided uncurated.

Trimming takes 0 bases from V and 8 bases from J, and the germline ends sit 15 bases apart. Per the germline V gene, SGHRS is the CDR1 and YFSETQ is the CDR2. Counted from cysteine to phenylalanine, this CDR3 has 15 amino acids. Just the 45-base CDR3 DNA is kept, in frame starting at base 1. TCRbeta CDR3 regions were amplified from genomic DNA using the immunoSEQ Assay, a bias-controlled multiplex PCR. Processing in the source paper ran as follows. The number of nucleated cells in each sample was estimated by amplification of reference gene primers within the assay. To quantify the absolute abundance of each unique TCRbeta CDR3 rearrangement, sequence reads were collapsed and filtered. For each sample, productive Simpson clonality was calculated as the square root of Simpson's diversity index across productive rearrangements. TCRdb mirrors the immuneACCESS table, restricted to in-frame sequences. Some clones are absent from its copies; in checked studies, under half trace to an unresolved V gene, and the reason for the others is unknown. V, J and clone size were drawn from that table, and D and trimming were deduced from the DNA. This sample has around 99,000 clones in its table, and over 70% of those were observed once. The ten largest clonotypes hold approximately 9% of the sample.

The origin of this receptor is a man aged 50-60 years who had recovered from COVID-19. Input material: peripheral blood. Here the chain combines TRBV5-1 and TRBJ2-1; the D segment could be TRBD2, given 5 matching bases. The sequenced DNA is TGCGCCAGCAGCTTGGACGGCACCCCGCGGGATGAGCAGTTCTTC. Translated, this gives CASSLDGTPRDEQFF. This CDR3, with the reference TRBV5-1 and TRBJ2-1 proteins standing in past its ends, gives the full variable domain KAGVTQTPRYLIKTRGQQVTLSCSPISGHRSVSWYQQTPGQGLQFLFEYFSETQRNKGNFPGRFSGRQFSNSRSEMNVSTLELGDSALYLCASSLDGTPRDEQFFGPGTRLTVL.